This T cell receptor beta chain was recovered during a study of T cells in Graves' hyperthyroidism and ophthalmopathy. The table lists this clonotype with a few counts. The antigen is undetermined. V lost 5 bases and J lost 0, with 13 bases in between. CDR1 and CDR2 from the germline V gene are SGHTA and FQGTGA. The CDR3 loop spans 15 amino acids. Broader study findings: Most thyroid clonotypes expanded above 0.001 appeared in blood too.

The TCR beta CDR3 regions underwent amplification using RNA transcripts as the source. A first-round RT-PCR of the TCR CDR3 used the HTBI primer set. Each CDR3 protein is one row after TCRdb ran MiXCR on the multiplex PCR reads. The sample lists around 600,000 distinct CDR3 sequences, approximately 42% occurring once. The rearrangement joins TRBV7-3 to TRBJ1-1; D gene ambiguous. Sample: peripheral blood or thyroid tissue (not recorded which). The clonotype was recovered from an adult man with Graves' disease, either hyperthyroidism or ophthalmopathy (not recorded which). This CDR3 reads CASSQGFRMNTEAFF. Here the CDR3 DNA reads TGTGCCAGCAGCCAAGGGTTCCGGATGAACACTGAAGCTTTCTTT.